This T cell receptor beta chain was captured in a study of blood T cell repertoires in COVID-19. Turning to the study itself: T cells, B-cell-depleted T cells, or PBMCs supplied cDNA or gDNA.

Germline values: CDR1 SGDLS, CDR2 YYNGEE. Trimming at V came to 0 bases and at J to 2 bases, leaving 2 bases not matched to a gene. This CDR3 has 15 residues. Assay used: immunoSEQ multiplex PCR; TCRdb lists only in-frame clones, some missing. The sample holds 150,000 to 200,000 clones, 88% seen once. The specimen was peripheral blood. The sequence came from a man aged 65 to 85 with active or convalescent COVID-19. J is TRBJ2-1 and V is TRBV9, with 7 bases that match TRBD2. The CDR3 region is CASSVGLAAYNEQFF. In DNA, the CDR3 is TGTGCCAGCAGCGTAGGACTAGCAGCCTACAATGAGCAGTTCTTC.